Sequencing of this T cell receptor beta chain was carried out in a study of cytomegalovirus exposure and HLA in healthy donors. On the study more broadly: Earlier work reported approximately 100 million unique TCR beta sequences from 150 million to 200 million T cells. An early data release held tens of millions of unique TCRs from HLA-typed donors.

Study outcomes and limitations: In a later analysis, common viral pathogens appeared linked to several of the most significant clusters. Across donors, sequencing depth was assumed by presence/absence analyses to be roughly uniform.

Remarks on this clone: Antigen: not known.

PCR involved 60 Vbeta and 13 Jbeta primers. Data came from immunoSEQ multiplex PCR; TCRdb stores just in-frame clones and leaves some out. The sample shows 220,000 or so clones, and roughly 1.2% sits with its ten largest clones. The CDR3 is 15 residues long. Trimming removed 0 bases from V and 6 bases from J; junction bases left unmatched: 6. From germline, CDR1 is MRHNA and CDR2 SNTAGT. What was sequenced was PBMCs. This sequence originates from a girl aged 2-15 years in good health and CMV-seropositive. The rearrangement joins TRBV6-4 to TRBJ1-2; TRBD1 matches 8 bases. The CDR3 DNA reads TGTGCCAGCAGTGACTCGGACAGGGCTAGGAATGGCTACACCTTC. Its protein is CASSDSDRARNGYTF.